These T cell receptor beta chains were read from a single sample in a study of blood T cell repertoires in COVID-19. Generated by immunoSEQ multiplex PCR, the TCRdb table keeps only in-frame clones and is missing some. The data show some 390,000 clones, around 87% seen once. The source material was peripheral blood. Receptors originate from a woman aged 55-70 years with COVID-19, enrolled during active disease. The CDR3 runs from the conserved cysteine through the conserved F or W. Each record gives: V gene, D gene, J gene, clone size, CDR3 DNA, CDR3 protein. D genes are given only for firm matches. Not every row has a clone size; where given, it reads once, few, many or a size class.

v_gene: TRBV7-8
d_gene: TRBD1
j_gene: TRBJ1-5
abundance: NA
CDR3nt: TGTGCCAGCAGCTTAGTTGGCAGGGGGAATCAGCCCCAGCATTTT
CDR3aa: CASSLVGRGNQPQHF

v_gene: TRBV2
d_gene: NA
j_gene: TRBJ1-1
abundance: NA
CDR3nt: TGTGCCAGCAGTGCGGGACAACGGATCACTGAAGCTTTCTTT
CDR3aa: CASSAGQRITEAFF

v_gene: TRBV12-5
d_gene: NA
j_gene: TRBJ2-2
abundance: NA
CDR3nt: TGTGCTAGTGCCCTCATGGCGGGGCAGACCGGGGAGCTGTTTTTT
CDR3aa: CASALMAGQTGELFF

v_gene: TRBV4-2
d_gene: TRBD1
j_gene: TRBJ2-7
abundance: NA
CDR3nt: TGTGCCAGCAGCTCGGACTCAGGGGGCCGGGGACCCTACGAGCAGTACTTC
CDR3aa: CASSSDSGGRGPYEQYF

v_gene: TRBV5-1
d_gene: TRBD1
j_gene: TRBJ1-1
abundance: NA
CDR3nt: TGCGCCAGCAGAAAACAGGGGACGAACACTGAAGCTTTCTTT
CDR3aa: CASRKQGTNTEAFF

v_gene: TRBV12-3/TRBV12-4
d_gene: NA
j_gene: TRBJ2-5
abundance: NA
CDR3nt: TGTGCCAGCAGTTCCCCCGGGGAGACCCAGTACTTC
CDR3aa: CASSSPGETQYF

v_gene: TRBV19
d_gene: TRBD1
j_gene: TRBJ1-5
abundance: NA
CDR3nt: TGTGCCAGTAGTCCGGACCTCCGGGACAGGGGGCATCAGCCCCAGCATTTT
CDR3aa: CASSPDLRDRGHQPQHF

v_gene: TRBV2
d_gene: NA
j_gene: TRBJ1-6
abundance: few
CDR3nt: TGTGCCAGCAGCGCGACAGGCTATTCACCCCTCCACTTT
CDR3aa: CASSATGYSPLHF

v_gene: TRBV7-8
d_gene: NA
j_gene: TRBJ1-4
abundance: NA
CDR3nt: TGTGCCAGCAGCTTAAGGTTGCAGGCCGGTGAAAAACTGTTTTTT
CDR3aa: CASSLRLQAGEKLFF

v_gene: TRBV5-1
d_gene: NA
j_gene: TRBJ1-6
abundance: NA
CDR3nt: TGCGCCAGCAGCTTGGCGACAGCGAGCTCCTATAATTCACCCCTCCACTTT
CDR3aa: CASSLATASSYNSPLHF

v_gene: TRBV18
d_gene: TRBD1
j_gene: TRBJ1-4
abundance: NA
CDR3nt: TGTGCCAGCTCACCGGGACAGGGAAATGAAAAACTGTTTTTT
CDR3aa: CASSPGQGNEKLFF

v_gene: TRBV11-2
d_gene: TRBD2
j_gene: TRBJ2-3
abundance: NA
CDR3nt: TGTGCCAGCAGCTTAGGGCCCGGGACTAGCGGGAATACGCAGTATTTT
CDR3aa: CASSLGPGTSGNTQYF

v_gene: TRBV28
d_gene: NA
j_gene: TRBJ2-7
abundance: NA
CDR3nt: TGTGCCAGCAGCCGCGAACTCTACGAGCAGTACTTC
CDR3aa: CASSRELYEQYF

v_gene: TRBV19
d_gene: NA
j_gene: TRBJ1-1
abundance: NA
CDR3nt: TGTGCCAGCCAGGACAGTCCTCTGAAGGAAGCTTTCTTT
CDR3aa: CASQDSPLKEAFF

v_gene: TRBV30
d_gene: TRBD2
j_gene: TRBJ2-1
abundance: NA
CDR3nt: TGTGCCTGGAACCCTAGCGGGGGGGCGGGTGAGCAGTTCTTC
CDR3aa: CAWNPSGGAGEQFF

v_gene: TRBV5-1
d_gene: NA
j_gene: TRBJ2-5
abundance: NA
CDR3nt: TGCGCCAGCAGCTTGGAAGGAGGTAGAGAGACCCAGTACTTC
CDR3aa: CASSLEGGRETQYF

v_gene: TRBV9
d_gene: NA
j_gene: TRBJ1-3
abundance: once
CDR3nt: TGTGCCAGCAACGTAGAGGGGTGGGGAAACACCATATATTTT
CDR3aa: CASNVEGWGNTIYF

v_gene: TRBV7-3
d_gene: NA
j_gene: TRBJ1-3
abundance: NA
CDR3nt: TGTGCCAGCAGCTTAAGGCCGGGGGGCGGAAACACCATATATTTT
CDR3aa: CASSLRPGGGNTIYF

v_gene: TRBV2
d_gene: NA
j_gene: TRBJ1-5
abundance: NA
CDR3nt: TGTGCCAGCAGTGAAGAAGGAGGGAGCAATCAGCCCCAGCATTTT
CDR3aa: CASSEEGGSNQPQHF

v_gene: TRBV28
d_gene: TRBD1
j_gene: TRBJ1-2
abundance: few
CDR3nt: TGTGCCAGCAGTTTATGGAGGGACAGTATCTATGGCTACACCTTC
CDR3aa: CASSLWRDSIYGYTF

v_gene: TRBV9
d_gene: TRBD1
j_gene: TRBJ1-4
abundance: few
CDR3nt: TGTGCCAGCAGCGTAGGACAGGGGCCTAATGAAAAACTGTTTTTT
CDR3aa: CASSVGQGPNEKLFF

v_gene: TRBV19
d_gene: NA
j_gene: TRBJ1-5
abundance: once
CDR3nt: TGTGCCAGTAGTATAACAGATTATCAGCCCCAGCATTTT
CDR3aa: CASSITDYQPQHF

v_gene: TRBV5-1
d_gene: NA
j_gene: TRBJ2-1
abundance: NA
CDR3nt: TGCGCCAGCAGCGAGCAGCGGAGCCGCAATGAGCAGTTCTTC
CDR3aa: CASSEQRSRNEQFF

v_gene: TRBV5-5
d_gene: TRBD1
j_gene: TRBJ1-1
abundance: NA
CDR3nt: TGTGCCAGCAGATTGGAGGGACAGGGGGGCACTGAAGCTTTCTTT
CDR3aa: CASRLEGQGGTEAFF

v_gene: TRBV27
d_gene: TRBD1
j_gene: TRBJ1-2
abundance: NA
CDR3nt: TGTGCCAGCAGTCCCGTCCTGACAGGGGGCGACTATGGCTACACCTTC
CDR3aa: CASSPVLTGGDYGYTF

v_gene: TRBV10-1
d_gene: NA
j_gene: TRBJ2-3
abundance: NA
CDR3nt: TGCGCCAGCGCCCGCGAGGGCACAGATACGCAGTATTTT
CDR3aa: CASAREGTDTQYF

v_gene: TRBV9
d_gene: NA
j_gene: TRBJ2-3
abundance: NA
CDR3nt: TGTGCCAGCAGCTCGCTGACTTTGGGTGCGCAGTATTTT
CDR3aa: CASSSLTLGAQYF

v_gene: TRBV11-2
d_gene: NA
j_gene: TRBJ1-5
abundance: once
CDR3nt: TGTGCCAGCAGCTTAGACAGAAATCAGCCCCAGCATTTT
CDR3aa: CASSLDRNQPQHF

v_gene: TRBV5-5
d_gene: NA
j_gene: TRBJ1-4
abundance: NA
CDR3nt: TGTGCCAGCAGCTTTGCGGGGGGACTGTTTTTT
CDR3aa: CASSFAGGLFF